These 27 T cell receptor beta chains share one sample of origin, sequenced in a study of vaccination effects on CD4 cells after COVID-19. CD4+ T cells specific for antigen were expanded with viral peptide pools by the ViraFEST assay before sequencing. Culturing for roughly 10 days preceded CD4+ T cell isolation. Previously uninfected by SARS-CoV-2, the vaccine recipients also showed negative nucleocapsid antibodies. Only in-frame clones appear in the TCRdb table, and some are missing; sequencing was by immunoSEQ multiplex PCR. The sample includes around 35,000 clones, around 66% of them seen just once. For these TCRs, the target antigens are not known. Sequencing was performed on CD4+ T cells from PBMCs cultured with HCoV-OC43 spike peptides, taken before COVID-19 vaccination. As for subset: HCoV-OC43 spike overlapping peptide pool stimulation. These receptors were taken from a human donor who received a COVID-19 vaccine.

This chain uses TRBV5-6 with TRBJ2-1, with a tentative D call TRBD1 (6 bases). The CDR3 sequence is 16 residues long. Germline values: CDR1 SGHDT, CDR2 YYEEEE. Trimming stripped 5 bases from V and 6 bases from J, with 21 bases between. CDR3 coding DNA: TGTGCCAGCAGTTCTCTAACTACAGGGTTTGGCAATGAGCAGTTCTTC. Its translation: CASSSLTTGFGNEQFF.

The gene calls are TRBV18 and TRBJ1-1; 7 bases match TRBD1. V gave up 0 bases and J gave up 9 bases; unmatched junction bases: 7. Germline V gene data show CDR1 as KGHSH and CDR2 as LQKENI. The CDR3 loop spans 14 amino acids. CDR3 sequence: CASSPPDRAPKAFF. CDR3 nucleotides: TGTGCCAGCTCACCACCCGACAGGGCCCCTAAAGCTTTCTTT.

The V gene is TRBV27, the J gene TRBJ2-1; 8 nucleotides agree with TRBD2. The CDR3 covers 16 residues. The germline gives CDR1 MNHEY, CDR2 SMNVEV (reference sequence). V shed 11 bases and J 5 bases; nucleotides not matched to a gene: 17. This CDR3 reads CAPSGPGSGRNNEQFF. CDR3 bases: TGTGCCCCCTCGGGCCCAGGGAGCGGGAGAAACAATGAGCAGTTCTTC.

The V and J genes are TRBV27 and TRBJ2-6; weak D call: TRBD1 (6 bases). Germline values: CDR1 MNHEY, CDR2 SMNVEV (reference sequence). The CDR3 consists of 14 residues. The V end lost 7 bases, the J end lost 2 bases, and 9 bases lay between the germline ends. CDR3 DNA: TGTGCCAGCACTCAGGGGACTGGGGCCAACGTCCTGACTTTC. Translating it yields CASTQGTGANVLTF.

The rearrangement uses TRBV19 and TRBJ1-1; D not certain. Trimming cost V 3 bases and J 4 bases, with 12 bases left between them. This CDR3 region has 14 residues. Per germline, CDR1 LNHDA and CDR2 SQIVND (reference sequence). The CDR3 DNA reads TGTGCCAGTAGTATGGTCGAACCTTCCACTGAAGCTTTCTTT. Residues: CASSMVEPSTEAFF.

The rearrangement links TRBV5-4 to TRBJ1-1; a possible D gene is TRBD1 (5 bases). Germline V gene sequence: CDR1 SGHNT, CDR2 YYREEE (reference sequence). The CDR3 runs to 17 residues. V lost 0 bases to trimming and J lost 1 base, with 16 bases between them. CDR3 loop: CASSLEGVWGRNTEAFF. The CDR3, as DNA: TGTGCCAGCAGCTTGGAGGGTGTGTGGGGGAGGAACACTGAAGCTTTCTTT.

The V gene is TRBV20-1, the J gene TRBJ1-6; maybe TRBD1 (6 bases). The CDR3 runs 13 residues. The germline CDR1 and CDR2 sequences are DFQATT and SNEGSKA (reference sequence). Trimming removed 3 bases from V and 5 bases from J, with 8 bases in between. CDR3 protein: CSASYRDNSPLHF. The CDR3 coding sequence is TGCAGTGCTAGTTACAGGGATAATTCACCCCTCCACTTT.

The gene calls are TRBV4-1 and TRBJ1-4; no reliable D call. The CDR3 is made up of 13 amino acids. The germline V gene has CDR1 MGHRA and CDR2 YSYEKL. Trimming took 2 bases from V and 8 from J, leaving 9 bases between them. The CDR3: CASSQRQGEKLFF. The CDR3 region has the DNA TGCGCCAGCAGCCAAAGACAAGGGGAAAAACTGTTTTTT.

This chain connects TRBV10-2 to TRBJ2-1, with D possibly being TRBD1 (6 bases). V was cut by 7 bases and J by 10 bases, with 11 bases left in between. This CDR3 has 11 amino acids. Germline CDR1 is WSHSY and CDR2 is SAAADI. This chain's CDR3 is CASMERGEQFF. The DNA for the CDR3 is TGCGCCAGCATGGAAAGGGGGGAGCAGTTCTTC.

The chain is built from TRBV7-9 and TRBJ1-2, with 7 nucleotides matching TRBD1. In germline, CDR1 is SEHNR, CDR2 FQNEAQ (reference sequence). With 2 bases clipped from V and 2 bases from J, the junction kept 5 bases outside the gene matches. The CDR3 is made up of 15 amino acids. As DNA, the CDR3 is TGTGCCAGCAGCTTAACTCAGGGGGAAAACTATGGCTACACCTTC. Its translation: CASSLTQGENYGYTF.

The CDR3 protein is CASSIQGNTGELFF. CDR3 DNA: TGTGCCAGTAGTATTCAAGGGAACACCGGGGAGCTGTTTTTT. V gene TRBV19 combines with J gene TRBJ2-2; D gene uncertain. Germline CDR1 and CDR2: LNHDA and SQIVND (reference sequence). This CDR3 spans 14 amino acids. The germline V and J ends were trimmed by 3 bases and 1 base, with 6 bases remaining between them.

The sample holds a few counts of this clone. V usage is TRBV5-1 and J usage is TRBJ1-2; the D gene is possibly TRBD1 (5 bases). The CDR3 consists of 15 residues. The V and J ends lost 1 base and 5 bases respectively, with 15 bases between them. Germline CDR1 reads SGHRS; CDR2 reads YFSETQ. The DNA of the CDR3 is TGCGCCAGCAGCTTGCAGGGTGGAATTGATTATGGCTACACCTTC. This codes for CASSLQGGIDYGYTF.

This clone showed up just once. The chain employs TRBV19 and TRBJ2-1; D is unclear. CDR1 is LNHDA, CDR2 SQIVND, per germline (reference sequence). V was pared by 3 bases and J by 0 bases, with 12 bases between. This CDR3 comprises 16 residues. The CDR3 protein is CASSMKRLSSYNEQFF. The DNA for the CDR3 is TGTGCCAGTAGTATGAAGCGTTTGAGCTCCTACAATGAGCAGTTCTTC.

The chain carries TRBV19 and TRBJ2-7; TRBD1 aligns across 8 bases. Germline CDR1 is LNHDA and CDR2 is SQIVND (reference sequence). The CDR3 has 13 amino acids. V gave up 9 bases and J gave up 0 bases; unmatched junction bases: 4. The CDR3 coding sequence is TGTGCCAGCAACGACAGGGGCTCCTACGAGCAGTACTTC. The encoded protein is CASNDRGSYEQYF.

There are a few counts of this clone. This chain joins TRBV14 and TRBJ2-1; 9 nucleotides line up with TRBD1. This CDR3 spans 16 amino acids. J gave up 5 bases and V 0 bases, and 5 bases lay outside the gene matches. CDR1 is SGHDN, CDR2 FVKESK, per germline. The CDR3 nucleotides are TGTGCCAGCAGCCAAGAGCCGGGACAGGGAGACAATGAGCAGTTCTTC. Its protein is CASSQEPGQGDNEQFF.

The chain joins TRBV6-5 to TRBJ1-3, with 7 bases matching TRBD1. The CDR3 consists of 14 residues. J was trimmed by 6 bases and V by 8 bases; bases with no gene match: 10. Germline lookup yields CDR1 MNHEY and CDR2 SVGAGI. CDR3 sequence reads: CASRIDRVVNTIYF. In DNA form, the CDR3 reads TGTGCCAGCCGTATCGACAGGGTAGTAAACACCATATATTTT.

The rearrangement links TRBV18 to TRBJ2-1; D is perhaps TRBD1 (5 bases). The CDR3 spans 19 residues. Germline CDR1 and CDR2: KGHSH and LQKENI. V shed 5 bases and J shed 0 bases, with 23 bases lying between them. The CDR3 reads CASSILRSATDHSYNEQFF. The CDR3 DNA reads as TGTGCCAGCTCAATTCTGAGAAGCGCGACAGATCACTCCTACAATGAGCAGTTCTTC.

The V gene is TRBV11-2, the J gene TRBJ1-1; 7 positions match TRBD1. Trimming at V came to 6 bases and at J to 1 base, leaving 5 bases not matched to a gene. Germline V gene lookup returns CDR1 SGHAT and CDR2 FQNNGV. The CDR3 has 14 residues. CDR3 in amino acids: CASSLRQGNTEAFF. The CDR3 region has the DNA TGTGCCAGCAGTTTAAGACAGGGGAACACTGAAGCTTTCTTT.

This rearrangement joins TRBV7-8 to TRBJ1-5, with D tentatively TRBD1 (6 bases). Between the trimmed V and J ends, which lost 2 bases and 0 bases, there was a span of 11 bases. Germline V lookup: CDR1 SGHVS, CDR2 FQNEAQ. The CDR3 totals 16 residues. As DNA, the CDR3 is TGTGCCAGCAGCTTACAGGGGCGGGGTAGCAATCAGCCCCAGCATTTT. This gives the protein CASSLQGRGSNQPQHF.

The chain joins TRBV4-2 to TRBJ2-1, with 9 bases matching TRBD2. This CDR3 has 15 amino acids. V lost 0 bases, J lost 7 bases, and 4 bases stayed unmatched. CDR1 is LGHNA, CDR2 YNFKEQ, per germline. The CDR3 bases are TGTGCCAGCAGCCAAGAGGGCGGGGGGGCGAATGAGCAGTTCTTC. Its protein is CASSQEGGGANEQFF.

CDR3 coding DNA: TGTGCCAGCAGTGAATTGAGGGGTAGCGGGGGGGCTATAGCGAATGAGCAGTTCTTC. Its protein is CASSELRGSGGAIANEQFF. The genes are TRBV6-1 and TRBJ2-1, with 11 bases fitting TRBD2. This CDR3 has 19 amino acids. V shed 2 bases and J 7 bases; nucleotides not matched to a gene: 16. Germline V gene data show CDR1 as MNHNS and CDR2 as SASEGT.

The V and J genes are TRBV7-8 and TRBJ2-2; D uncertain. CDR1 is SGHVS and CDR2 is FQNEAQ in the germline V gene. The V and J ends lost 4 bases and 6 bases respectively, with 21 bases between them. This CDR3 spans 17 amino acids. The CDR3 reads CASSSRRLGLGAGELFF. In DNA form, the CDR3 reads TGTGCCAGCAGCTCCCGAAGGTTAGGGCTGGGTGCCGGGGAGCTGTTTTTT.

V usage is TRBV10-3 and J usage is TRBJ1-3, with 10 bases lining up with TRBD1. The CDR3 contains 17 residues. CDR1 and CDR2 from the germline V gene are ENHRY and SYGVKD. V was clipped by 11 bases and J by 0 bases; unmatched bases: 13. CDR3 DNA: TGTGCCGTACAGACAGGGGGCCTTTACAACTCTGGAAACACCATATATTTT. This sequence encodes CAVQTGGLYNSGNTIYF.

The chain joins TRBV3-1 (or the pseudogene TRBV3-2) to TRBJ2-1, with unresolved D. This CDR3 is 13 amino acids long. Germline V gene sequence: CDR1 LGHDT, CDR2 YNNKEL (reference sequence). V lost 2 bases and J 5 bases, leaving 7 bases between the germline ends. The CDR3: CASSQRLNNEQFF. CDR3 in DNA: TGTGCCAGCAGCCAACGTCTGAACAATGAGCAGTTCTTC.

As DNA, the CDR3 is TGTGCCACCAGCAGCGCTAACAGGGGGTCATTCCCCTCCTACGAGCAGTACTTC. Translation gives CATSSANRGSFPSYEQYF. The gene calls are TRBV15 and TRBJ2-7; 8 bases are shared with TRBD1. V shed 3 bases, J shed 0 bases, and the junction held 13 bases outside the gene matches. The CDR3 length is 18 residues. Germline CDR1 and CDR2: LNHNV and YYDKDF (reference sequence).

This sequence joins TRBV10-1 and TRBJ2-1; D not resolved. V lost 7 bases, J lost 8 bases, and 6 bases lay in between. This CDR3 has 10 residues. The germline CDR1 and CDR2 sequences are WNHNN and SYGVQD (reference sequence). CDR3 region: CASIMDEQFF. The CDR3 nucleotides are TGCGCCAGCATTATGGATGAGCAGTTCTTC.

The rearrangement links TRBV7-9 to TRBJ1-1; maybe TRBD1 (5 bases). V was clipped by 1 base and J by 1 base, with 10 bases between them. Germline values: CDR1 SEHNR, CDR2 FQNEAQ (reference sequence). The CDR3 extends over 15 amino acids. The CDR3 region has the DNA TGTGCCAGCAGCTTAGTAGGACACCGGAACACTGAAGCTTTCTTT. Its translation is CASSLVGHRNTEAFF.